What follows is one T cell receptor beta chain and its context. What it binds is not known. The method was immunoSEQ multiplex PCR; TCRdb's version includes in-frame clones alone and lacks a portion of them. The sample has some 120,000 clones; 80% to 90% are singletons. V was clipped by 5 bases and J by 2 bases, with 5 bases between them. CDR3 length equals 11 residues. Germline CDR1 reads DFQATT; CDR2 reads SNEGSKA (reference sequence). The data were obtained in a study of T cell responses to AZD1222 COVID-19 vaccine. Regarding the study as a whole: The donor cohort was predominantly white British with a female majority, and clonal diversity may have been underestimated. Vaccination with two AZD1222 doses was followed by a rise in Spike-specific TCR breadth and depth. At baseline, just a handful of AZD1222 recipients tested seropositive.

Researchers grouped second doses given at about 4 or about 12 weeks into one pool. The clonotype was recovered from an adult who received the AZD1222 COVID-19 vaccine. The V and J genes are TRBV20-1 and TRBJ2-3; no clear D gene. The sample consisted of peripheral blood, taken 28 days after the second AZD1222 dose. The CDR3 region is CSALDTDTQYF. The CDR3 DNA follows: TGCAGTGCTCTAGACACAGATACGCAGTATTTT.